This T cell receptor beta chain was sequenced during a study of T-cell reconstitution after alpha-beta-depleted transplantation in children. Findings and caveats of the study: T-cell counts and diversity at one year following transplant were attributed mainly to newly produced T cells. About two months after transplant, alpha-beta T cells reportedly came from several hundred expanded graft clones. Surviving recipient T cells and intrathymic progenitors accounted for some patients' high TCRbeta diversity at day 60.

This clonotype was seen at least ten times. Its antigen is unidentified. The authors prepared the TCRbeta library with unique molecular identifiers. TCRdb re-derived calls from the PCR reads in MiXCR, one entry per CDR3 protein. The sample contains more than 300,000 distinct CDR3 sequences, roughly 16% of which appear only once. Sequencing was performed on PBMCs, mostly from graft donor cells, taken 360 days after TCRalphabeta/CD19-depleted stem cell transplant. The receptor comes from a male patient between 2 and 10 years old who had a stem cell transplant for acute lymphoblastic leukemia, so the T cells may come from the graft donor.

The CDR3 protein is CASNTHTETQYF. The CDR3 region has the DNA TGTGCCAGCAACACCCACACAGAGACCCAGTACTTC. The genes are TRBV3-1 and TRBJ2-5, with D uncertain. Per the germline V gene, CDR1 is LGHDT and CDR2 is YNNKEL (reference sequence). The CDR3 consists of 12 residues. The V gene lost 7 bases and the J gene lost 4 bases, with 10 bases spanning the gap.